A selection of T cell receptor beta chains follows, all from one sample in a study of blood T cell repertoires in COVID-19. Profiling relied on immunoSEQ multiplex PCR, and the TCRdb table lists in-frame clones only, not all of them. The sample has a few hundred thousand clones, around 84% seen once. What was sequenced was PBMCs or T cells enriched from blood (not recorded which). These receptors originate from a woman aged 40 to 55 who had recovered from COVID-19. Each CDR3 is given with its conserved first and last residue. D genes are given only for firm matches. Expanded clones are given a class, and other clones once, few, many or no size at all.

CDR3aa	CDR3nt	abundance	j_gene	d_gene	v_gene
CASSIWDFGGNQPQHF	TGTGCCAGTAGTATTTGGGACTTCGGTGGCAATCAGCCCCAGCATTTT	NA	TRBJ1-5	NA	TRBV19
CASSLAVAGLASNEQFF	TGCGCCAGCAGCTTGGCCGTAGCAGGACTAGCATCCAATGAGCAGTTCTTC	NA	TRBJ2-1	TRBD2	TRBV5-1
CASSSLPGTLGSNQPQHF	TGTGCCAGCAGCTCCTTACCGGGAACCTTGGGGAGCAATCAGCCCCAGCATTTT	NA	TRBJ1-5	NA	TRBV7-9
CASSRGRETQYF	TGTGCCAGCAGTCGGGGGAGGGAGACCCAGTACTTC	NA	TRBJ2-5	NA	TRBV6-5
CASSLRTDFKETQYF	TGCGCCAGCAGCCTCCGAACGGACTTTAAAGAGACCCAGTACTTC	once	TRBJ2-5	NA	TRBV4-1
CASSGRQGEGYTF	TGTGCCAGCAGCGGACGACAGGGTGAGGGCTACACCTTC	NA	TRBJ1-2	TRBD1	TRBV5-8
CASVAGGPENEQFF	TGTGCCAGCGTTGCGGGAGGGCCGGAAAATGAGCAGTTCTTC	few	TRBJ2-1	TRBD2	TRBV27
CASSLLPGQPQHF	TGTGCCAGCAGCTTGCTTCCCGGTCAGCCCCAGCATTTT	NA	TRBJ1-5	NA	TRBV5-4
CASSLPGVDYGYTF	TGTGCCAGCAGCTTGCCAGGGGTTGACTATGGCTACACCTTC	NA	TRBJ1-2	NA	TRBV5-4
CAISERLVSGELFF	TGTGCCATCAGTGAAAGACTAGTCTCCGGGGAGCTGTTTTTT	NA	TRBJ2-2	NA	TRBV10-3
CASSPHGAAKNIQYF	TGTGCCAGCAGCCCCCATGGGGCCGCCAAAAACATTCAGTACTTC	NA	TRBJ2-4	NA	TRBV28
CAISLRRDGYTF	TGTGCCATCAGCCTCAGACGGGATGGCTACACCTTC	NA	TRBJ1-2	NA	TRBV10-3
CASSLDAGGNTEAFF	TGTGCCAGCAGCTTAGATGCGGGGGGGAACACTGAAGCTTTCTTT	many	TRBJ1-1	NA	TRBV11-2